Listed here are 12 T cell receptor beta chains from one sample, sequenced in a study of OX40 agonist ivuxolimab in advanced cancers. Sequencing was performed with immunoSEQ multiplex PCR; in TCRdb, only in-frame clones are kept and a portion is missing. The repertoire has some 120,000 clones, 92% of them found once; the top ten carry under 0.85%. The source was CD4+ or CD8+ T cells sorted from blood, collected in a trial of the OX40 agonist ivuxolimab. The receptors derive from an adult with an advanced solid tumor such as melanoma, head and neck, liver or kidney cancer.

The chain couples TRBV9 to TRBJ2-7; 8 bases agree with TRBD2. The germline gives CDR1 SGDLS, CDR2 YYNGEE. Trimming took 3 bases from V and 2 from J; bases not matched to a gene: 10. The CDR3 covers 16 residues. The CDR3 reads CASSAERAGVTYEQYF. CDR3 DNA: TGTGCCAGCAGCGCCGAGCGAGCGGGAGTAACCTACGAGCAGTACTTC.

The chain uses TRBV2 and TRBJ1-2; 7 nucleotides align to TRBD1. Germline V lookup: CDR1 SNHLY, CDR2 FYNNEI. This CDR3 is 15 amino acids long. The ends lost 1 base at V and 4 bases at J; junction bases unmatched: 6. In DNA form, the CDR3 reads TGTGCCAGCAGTGAAGGGCAGGGGGGAATCTATGGCTACACCTTC. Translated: CASSEGQGGIYGYTF.

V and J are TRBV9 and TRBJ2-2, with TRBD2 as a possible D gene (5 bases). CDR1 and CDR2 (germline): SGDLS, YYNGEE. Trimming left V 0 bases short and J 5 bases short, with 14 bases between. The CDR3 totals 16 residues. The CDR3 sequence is CASSVAGRERTGELFF. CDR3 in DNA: TGTGCCAGCAGCGTAGCGGGAAGGGAGAGGACCGGGGAGCTGTTTTTT.

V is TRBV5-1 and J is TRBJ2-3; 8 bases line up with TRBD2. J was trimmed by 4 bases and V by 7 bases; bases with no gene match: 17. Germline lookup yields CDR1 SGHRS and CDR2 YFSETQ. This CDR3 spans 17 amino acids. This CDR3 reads CASRPTGLVSSADTQYF. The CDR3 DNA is TGCGCCAGCCGCCCGACGGGACTAGTTTCAAGTGCAGATACGCAGTATTTT.

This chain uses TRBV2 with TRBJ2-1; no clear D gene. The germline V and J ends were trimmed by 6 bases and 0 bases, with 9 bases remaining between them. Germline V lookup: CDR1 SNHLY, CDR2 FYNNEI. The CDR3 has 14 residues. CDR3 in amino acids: CASSRQSSYNEQFF. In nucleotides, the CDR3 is TGTGCCAGCAGCCGACAAAGCTCCTACAATGAGCAGTTCTTC.

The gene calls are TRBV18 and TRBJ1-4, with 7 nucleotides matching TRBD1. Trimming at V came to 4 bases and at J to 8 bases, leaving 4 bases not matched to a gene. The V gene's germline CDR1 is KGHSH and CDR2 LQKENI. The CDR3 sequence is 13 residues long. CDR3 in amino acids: CASSQGAEEKLFF. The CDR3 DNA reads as TGTGCCAGCTCACAGGGGGCAGAGGAAAAACTGTTTTTT.

The CDR3 loop is CASSLAGAYNEQFF. CDR3 in DNA: TGCGCCAGCAGCTTGGCCGGGGCCTACAATGAGCAGTTCTTC. The rearrangement uses TRBV5-1 and TRBJ2-1, with a tentative D call TRBD2 (5 bases). Trimming shortened V by 0 bases and J by 2 bases, and 6 bases separated the two germline ends. The CDR3 consists of 14 residues. Germline V gives CDR1 SGHRS, CDR2 YFSETQ.

CDR3 nucleotides: TGTGCCAGCAGCTTAATGGGAATTTACAGGGGCAATGGTCAGCCCCAGCATTTT. As protein: CASSLMGIYRGNGQPQHF. The J gene is TRBJ1-5, the V gene TRBV7-2; the match to TRBD1 covers 7 bases. Trimming took 2 bases from V and 6 from J; bases not matched to a gene: 16. Germline-derived CDR1 and CDR2 are SGHTA and FQGNSA. The CDR3 covers 18 residues. The full variable domain, completed using reference TRBV7-2 and TRBJ1-5, is GAGVSQSPSNKVTEKGKDVELRCDPISGHTALYWYRQSLGQGLEFLIYFQGNSAPDKSGLPSDRFSAERTGGSVSTLTIQRTQQEDSAVYLCASSLMGIYRGNGQPQHFGDGTRLSIL.

Here the CDR3 DNA reads TGTGCCAGCAGCCCTGGGACAGCGAACACTGAAGCTTTCTTT. It codes for CASSPGTANTEAFF. The chain links TRBV7-9 to TRBJ1-1; 7 positions match TRBD1. Germline lookup yields CDR1 SEHNR and CDR2 FQNEAQ (reference sequence). The junction had 4 bases not matched to a gene; V was cut back by 5 bases and J by 1 base. The CDR3 sequence is 14 residues long. Complete variable domain (other parts from reference TRBV7-9 and TRBJ1-1): DTGVSQNPRHKITKRGQNVTFRCDPISEHNRLYWYRQTLGQGPEFLTYFQNEAQLEKSRLLSDRFSAERPKGSFSTLEIQRTEQGDSAMYLCASSPGTANTEAFFGQGTRLTVV.

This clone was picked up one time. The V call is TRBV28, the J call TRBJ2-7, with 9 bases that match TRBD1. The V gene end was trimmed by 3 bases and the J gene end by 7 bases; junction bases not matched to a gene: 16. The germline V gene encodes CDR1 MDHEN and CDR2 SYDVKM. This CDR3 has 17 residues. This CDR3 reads CASSFESTTGGRREQYF. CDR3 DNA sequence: TGTGCCAGCAGTTTTGAATCGACGACAGGGGGTCGGCGGGAGCAGTACTTC.

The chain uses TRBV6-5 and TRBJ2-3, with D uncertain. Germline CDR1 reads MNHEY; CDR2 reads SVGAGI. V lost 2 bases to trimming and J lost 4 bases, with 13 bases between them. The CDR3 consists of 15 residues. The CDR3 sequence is CASSYGHTQPDTQYF. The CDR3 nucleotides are TGTGCCAGCAGTTACGGGCATACTCAACCAGATACGCAGTATTTT.

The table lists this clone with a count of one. The DNA of the CDR3 is TGCAGCGCTAGACAGGGAGGAGTGGACACCGGGGAGCTGTTTTTT. Translated: CSARQGGVDTGELFF. This chain connects TRBV29-1 to TRBJ2-2; D is possibly TRBD1 (7 bases). V was clipped by 7 bases and J by 3 bases, with 18 bases between them. The germline gives CDR1 SQVTM, CDR2 ANQGSEA. The CDR3 runs to 15 residues.